The 10 T cell receptor beta chains below all came from one sample that was sequenced in a study of CD8 T cells in ankylosing spondylitis. One entry per CDR3 protein, called by TCRdb with MiXCR from the 5' RACE reads. The sample holds roughly 280,000 distinct CDR3 sequences; approximately 20% are singletons and the top ten take less than 9%. Sequenced material: blood, either unsorted or a sorted T cell fraction (not recorded which). The receptor source for this set is a male donor with ankylosing spondylitis or in good health (not recorded which).

As regards this clonotype: One junction end disagrees with the germline gene, perhaps due to a read error. The genes are TRBV5-1 and TRBJ1-4; D possibly corresponds to TRBD1 (5 bases). The germline V gene encodes CDR1 SGHRS and CDR2 YFSETQ. The CDR3 contains 14 residues. This chain's CDR3 is CASSLTAENEKLFF. The CDR3 nucleotides read TGTGCCAGCAGCTTGACAGCGGAAAATGAAAAACTGTTTTTT.

The rearrangement uses TRBV7-9 and TRBJ1-1; D possibly corresponds to TRBD1 (5 bases). Germline assignment: CDR1 SEHNR and CDR2 FQNEAQ (reference sequence). Trimming shortened V by 5 bases and J by 4 bases, and 14 bases separated the two germline ends. The CDR3 runs to 14 residues. The CDR3 loop reads CASSPQGLGTEAFF. CDR3 nucleotide sequence: TGTGCCAGCAGCCCCCAGGGATTAGGCACTGAAGCTTTCTTT.

The chain links TRBV6-1 to TRBJ2-3; D is unclear. V was pared by 6 bases and J by 4 bases, with 20 bases between. This CDR3 is built from 16 residues. Germline CDR1 and CDR2: MNHNS and SASEGT. This chain's CDR3 is CASRLPGPESADTQYF. CDR3 coding DNA: TGTGCCAGCAGACTCCCGGGCCCCGAATCGGCAGATACGCAGTATTTT.

This clonotype was detected a few times. The V gene is TRBV28, the J gene TRBJ2-7, with TRBD2 matching 12 bases. CDR1 and CDR2 (germline): MDHEN, SYDVKM. The junction had 8 bases not matched to a gene; V was cut back by 7 bases and J by 4 bases. The CDR3 loop spans 15 amino acids. DNA for the CDR3: TGTGCCAGCACCCAGGGACTAGCGGGTCCATACGAGCAGTACGTC. Translation: CASTQGLAGPYEQYV.

This clonotype was seen a handful of times. The V call is TRBV20-1, the J call TRBJ2-3, with D possibly matching TRBD1 (5 bases). The CDR3 length is 14 residues. Between the trimmed V and J ends, which lost 4 bases and 4 bases, there was a span of 15 bases. Germline assignment: CDR1 DFQATT and CDR2 SNEGSKA (reference sequence). The CDR3 coding sequence is TGCAGTGCTAAAGGGGCTTCCCGGGCAGATACGCAGTATTTT. Amino acids: CSAKGASRADTQYF.

In this sample, this clonotype turned up a few times. The chain joins TRBV7-8 to TRBJ1-2, with 9 bases aligning to TRBD1. V gave up 5 bases and J gave up 0 bases; unmatched junction bases: 7. Germline V CDR1 and CDR2: SGHVS, FQNEAQ. This CDR3 has 16 amino acids. The chain's CDR3 is CASSPLGTGTNYGYTF. The CDR3 bases are TGTGCCAGCAGCCCTCTCGGGACAGGGACTAACTATGGCTACACCTTC.

This sequence joins TRBV20-1 and TRBJ2-4; no clear D gene. Trimming cost V 6 bases and J 5 bases, with 17 bases left between them. CDR1 is DFQATT, CDR2 SNEGSKA, per germline (reference sequence). This CDR3 region has 14 residues. Here the CDR3 DNA reads TGCAGTGCCAACCCCCCTGGGGTGGAAAACATTCAGTACTTC. Translating gives CSANPPGVENIQYF.

This clonotype was detected ten times or more. The chain links TRBV24-1 to TRBJ2-3; 12 bases map to TRBD2. V lost 5 bases to trimming and J lost 6 bases; unmatched junction nucleotides: 5. Germline V CDR1 and CDR2: KGHDR, SFDVKD. The CDR3 spans 15 residues. The CDR3 nucleotides are TGTGCCACCAGTGGGGCTAGCGGGGGGGCGGATACGCAGTATTTT. It encodes CATSGASGGADTQYF.

The sample holds a few counts of this clonotype. The rearrangement links TRBV20-1 to TRBJ2-3; 8 nucleotides match TRBD1. The CDR3 loop spans 13 amino acids. Germline loops: CDR1 DFQATT, CDR2 SNEGSKA (reference sequence). V gave up 4 bases and J gave up 4 bases; unmatched junction bases: 4. The CDR3 DNA reads as TGCAGTGCTAATAGGGACAGGTCAGATACGCAGTATTTT. It is translated as CSANRDRSDTQYF.

This clonotype has at least ten counts. This CDR3 reads CASSLSYSHGYTF. The DNA for the CDR3 is TGTGCCAGCAGTTTATCCTACTCCCATGGCTACACCTTC. The chain uses TRBV27 and TRBJ1-2; unclear D gene. The CDR3 has 13 residues. Germline CDR1 is MNHEY and CDR2 is SMNVEV (reference sequence). Trimming stripped 0 bases from V and 6 bases from J, with 8 bases between.